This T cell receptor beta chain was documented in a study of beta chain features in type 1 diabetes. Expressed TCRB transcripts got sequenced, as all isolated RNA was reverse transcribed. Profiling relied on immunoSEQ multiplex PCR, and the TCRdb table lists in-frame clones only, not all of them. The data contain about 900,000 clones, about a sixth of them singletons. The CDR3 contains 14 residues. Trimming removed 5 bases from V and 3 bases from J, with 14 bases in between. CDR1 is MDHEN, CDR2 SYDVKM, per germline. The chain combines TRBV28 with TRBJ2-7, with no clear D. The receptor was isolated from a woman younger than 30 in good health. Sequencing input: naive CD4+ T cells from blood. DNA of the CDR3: TGTGCCAGCAGTCCAAATCCCCCCGACTACGAGCAGTACTTC. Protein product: CASSPNPPDYEQYF.